Shown below are 15 T cell receptor beta chains from a single sample sequenced in a study of early T cells in non-severe SARS-CoV-2 infection. MiXCR was run by TCRdb on the 5' RACE reads, yielding one entry per CDR3 protein. The table has 46,000 or so distinct CDR3 sequences, under 9.5% seen once. Sequenced input: whole blood. These receptors originate from an adult who was a healthcare worker with PCR-confirmed SARS-CoV-2 infection or an uninfected control (not recorded which).

This clonotype came up many times. The chain couples TRBV4-3 to TRBJ2-3; TRBD1 matches at 9 bases. This CDR3 has 19 residues. V lost 0 bases to trimming and J lost 4 bases; unmatched junction nucleotides: 14. Looked up from germline, CDR1 is LGHNA and CDR2 is YSLEER. The CDR3 nucleotides read TGCGCCAGCAGCCAAGATGGCCGCAGTTACAGGGGGCCCCCAGATACGCAGTATTTT. The encoded protein is CASSQDGRSYRGPPDTQYF.

V and J are TRBV7-2 and TRBJ2-2; unclear D gene. The germline gives CDR1 SGHTA, CDR2 FQGNSA. CDR3 size: 14 residues. Trimming stripped 2 bases from V and 5 bases from J, with 9 bases between. CDR3 loop: CASSLTSTTGELFF. In nucleotides, the CDR3 is TGTGCCAGCAGCTTAACCTCAACAACCGGGGAGCTGTTTTTT.

This clonotype has at least ten counts. V is TRBV6-1 and J is TRBJ2-7; D ambiguous. The V gene lost 0 bases and the J gene lost 0 bases, with 12 bases spanning the gap. Germline-derived CDR1 and CDR2 are MNHNS and SASEGT. The CDR3 covers 16 residues. CDR3 protein: CASSEALRHLSYEQYF. The CDR3 coding sequence is TGTGCCAGCAGTGAAGCGCTTCGACACCTCTCCTACGAGCAGTACTTC.

This clonotype was observed a handful of times. The V gene is TRBV7-2, the J gene TRBJ2-4; possibly TRBD2 for D (6 bases). V lost 5 bases, J lost 9 bases, and 17 bases lay in between. The CDR3 length is 14 residues. Per the germline V gene, CDR1 is SGHTA and CDR2 is FQGNSA. CDR3 region: CASSHEGTGGIQYF. The CDR3 DNA is TGTGCCAGCAGCCATGAGGGGACTGGAGGCATTCAGTACTTC.

The CDR3 sequence is CASSHRQTGTGELFF. The CDR3 DNA is TGTGCCAGCAGCCACCGACAGACCGGCACCGGGGAGCTGTTTTTT. The chain has TRBV3-1 and TRBJ2-2, with a weak D call TRBD1 (5 bases). The V gene's germline CDR1 is LGHDT and CDR2 YNNKEL (reference sequence). V shed 3 bases and J shed 4 bases, with 12 bases lying between them. This CDR3 spans 15 amino acids.

This clonotype was counted at least ten times. The rearrangement uses TRBV25-1 and TRBJ1-4; a weak D match, TRBD1 (6 bases). Trimming took 3 bases from V and 8 from J, leaving 13 bases between them. Germline CDR1 is MGHDK and CDR2 is SYGVNS. The CDR3 is made up of 14 amino acids. CDR3 protein: CASSDSRGPEKLFF. The CDR3 DNA sequence: TGTGCCAGCAGTGATAGCAGGGGCCCAGAAAAACTGTTTTTT.

This chain connects TRBV24-1 to TRBJ1-2; D ambiguous. The CDR3 extends over 14 amino acids. The V end lost 3 bases, the J end lost 4 bases, and 11 bases lay between the germline ends. Per the germline V gene, CDR1 is KGHDR and CDR2 is SFDVKD. CDR3 loop: CATSDPLKGYGYTF. The CDR3 region has the DNA TGTGCCACCAGTGATCCATTGAAGGGCTATGGCTACACCTTC.

CDR3 region: CASSLRGRNPNEQFF. The CDR3, as DNA: TGCGCCAGCAGCCTCAGGGGAAGAAATCCCAATGAGCAGTTCTTC. V usage is TRBV23-1 and J usage is TRBJ2-1; maybe TRBD1 (6 bases). TRBV23-1 is filed as an ORF, its function uncertain. The CDR3 runs 15 residues. The germline V and J ends were trimmed by 6 bases and 6 bases, with 18 bases remaining between them.

The table lists this clonotype with many counts. This chain uses TRBV12-3 or TRBV12-4 with TRBJ2-5; 7 bases agree with TRBD1. V lost 6 bases and J lost 2; bases outside the gene matches: 18. This CDR3 is 18 amino acids long. CDR3 DNA: TGTGCCAGCAGCCCCGGGATTTGGATGGGGACAGAGCAAGAGACCCAGTACTTC. Translated, it gives CASSPGIWMGTEQETQYF.

The chain joins TRBV7-2 to TRBJ2-5; the D gene is possibly TRBD1 (5 bases). This CDR3 is 15 amino acids long. The V and J ends lost 5 bases and 1 base respectively, with 14 bases between them. Germline-derived CDR1 and CDR2 are SGHTA and FQGNSA. The CDR3 DNA follows: TGTGCCAGCAGCCCCACGATCAGGGTCCAAGAGACCCAGTACTTC. Translated, it gives CASSPTIRVQETQYF. The entire variable domain, with the rest obtained from reference TRBV7-2 and TRBJ2-5, is as follows: GAGVSQSPSNKVTEKGKDVELRCDPISGHTALYWYRQSLGQGLEFLIYFQGNSAPDKSGLPSDRFSAERTGGSVSTLTIQRTQQEDSAVYLCASSPTIRVQETQYFGPGTRLLVL.

This clonotype was observed at least ten times. The CDR3 DNA follows: TGTGCCAGCAGCGCCGGGACAGGTGGCACAGATACGCAGTATTTT. Translating it yields CASSAGTGGTDTQYF. V is TRBV5-6 and J is TRBJ2-3; TRBD1 agrees at 8 bases. Germline values: CDR1 SGHDT, CDR2 YYEEEE. J gave up 1 base and V 4 bases, and 5 bases lay outside the gene matches. This CDR3 has 15 residues. The full variable domain, its missing parts supplied by reference TRBV5-6 and TRBJ2-3, is DAGVTQSPTHLIKTRGQQVTLRCSPKSGHDTVSWYQQALGQGPQFIFQYYEEEERQRGNFPDRFSGHQFPNYSSELNVNALLLGDSALYLCASSAGTGGTDTQYFGPGTRLTVL.

This clonotype was counted many times. V is TRBV13 and J is TRBJ1-2, with TRBD1 matching over 9 bases. CDR1 PRHDT and CDR2 FYEKMQ come from the germline V gene (reference sequence). This CDR3 is built from 15 residues. V lost 4 bases and J lost 2; bases outside the gene matches: 5. CDR3 sequence reads: CASSSRDRVNYGYTF. In DNA, the CDR3 is TGTGCCAGCAGCTCCCGGGACAGGGTGAACTATGGCTACACCTTC. Based on the CDR3 plus reference TRBV13 and TRBJ1-2, the full variable domain is AAGVIQSPRHLIKEKRETATLKCYPIPRHDTVYWYQQGPGQDPQFLISFYEKMQSDKGSIPDRFSAQQFSDYHSELNMSSLELGDSALYFCASSSRDRVNYGYTFGSGTRLTVV.

V is TRBV15 and J is TRBJ2-3; the D is unclear. CDR1 is LNHNV and CDR2 is YYDKDF in the germline V gene (reference sequence). The germline V and J ends were trimmed by 5 bases and 2 bases, with 11 bases remaining between them. The CDR3 has 14 residues. CDR3 coding DNA: TGTGCCACCAGCGAAGGGATCCTCACAGATACGCAGTATTTT. Encoded protein: CATSEGILTDTQYF.

The chain joins TRBV27 to TRBJ2-5; no clear D gene. V was clipped by 5 bases and J by 4 bases, with 11 bases between them. This CDR3 is 13 amino acids long. Germline-derived CDR1 and CDR2 are MNHEY and SMNVEV (reference sequence). CDR3 in amino acids: CASSPSHIETQYF. The DNA for the CDR3 is TGTGCCAGCAGTCCATCCCATATAGAGACCCAGTACTTC.

The table lists this clonotype with a few counts. This rearrangement joins TRBV30 to TRBJ1-1, with a tentative D call TRBD1 (6 bases). Germline V gene data show CDR1 as GTSNPN and CDR2 as SVGIG (reference sequence). Trimming stripped 4 bases from V and 1 base from J, with 7 bases between. This CDR3 comprises 12 residues. Here the CDR3 DNA reads TGTGCCTGGAACAGGGAGAACACTGAAGCTTTCTTT. It codes for CAWNRENTEAFF.